Detailed here is one T cell receptor (beta chain). This clonotype was detected only a few times. The target of this receptor is not known. One base away there is no much larger clone; base qualities are not given. This specimen comes from a study of identical twins (dated by TCRdb to the mid-2010s). Describing the broader study: To test whether fetal clonotypes persist, this study deep-sequenced TCR alpha and beta repertoires from monozygotic twins, from unrelated adults of various ages, and from cord blood. To rule out contamination, the twin experiments were replicated at different times with different library preparation protocols. Points the paper makes about the study in general: The excess sharing between twins in beta out-of-frame sequences was weaker because fewer shared sequences reduced the signal-to-noise ratio. Compared with coincidental sharing between unrelated individuals, out-of-frame TCR alpha sequences shared between twins had an excess of sequences with low generation probability. Conclusions relied on cross-sectional statistical analysis, since the same donors could not be followed over many years. Recombination models systematically underestimated out-of-frame TCR alpha sharing in monozygotic twins but agreed with sharing between unrelated individuals. Fewer insertions were carried by abundant cord blood beta clonotypes; a weaker similar trend was observed in young adult naive repertoires, while no such trend was observed in memory repertoires. Invariant T cells such as MAIT and iNKT could partly confound zero-insertion analyses, though diverse VJ usage argued against this for most clonotypes.

For CDR1 and CDR2, the germline V gene (reference sequence) lists LNHNV and YYDKDF. V and J lose 0 bases and 2 bases, and a span of 11 bases separates them. The CDR3 runs 16 residues from the cysteine to the phenylalanine. The read is trimmed to its CDR3 DNA, 48 bases read in frame from base 1. Every donor in the study was a healthy Caucasian. The twin cohort consisted of three pairs of female monozygotic twins, all aged 18 to 29 years. Positive isolation kits from Invitrogen were used to isolate CD4+ and CD8+ T cell populations. The library came from 5' RACE. Sequencing took place on an Illumina HiSeq 2000. A universal primer binding site was added through template switching, and the final cDNA carried a unique molecular identifier so that TCR cDNA molecules could be counted accurately. Specific primers in the conserved constant-segment region were used to synthesize first-strand cDNA for TCR alpha and beta chains. To control for contamination, every cDNA library carried two barcodes: a SMART-Mk sample barcode plus Illumina barcodes. TruSeq adapter sequences and Illumina sample barcodes were added in two successive PCR steps. TCR alpha and beta cDNA libraries were sequenced on the Illumina HiSeq platform with custom primers. In the original analysis: Raw reads were processed with MiGEC to extract unique molecular identifiers, and MiXCR was used to determine CDR3 positions. For each individual, recombination models were inferred using an EM algorithm with the repgenHMM and IGoR tools. Shared clonotypes were analyzed with the tcR package in R, and sharing was normalized by the product of cloneset sizes. To study raw recombination free of thymic and clonal selection effects, out-of-frame nonproductive sequences were analyzed. TCRdb took the public reads, trimmed them with fastp at Q25, ran MiXCR for clone calling and kept in-frame beta chains. Entries that share a CDR3 protein sequence are merged under the most common genes and DNA. TCRdb's processing, not the authors', yielded these V and J calls. The sample table records 210,000 or so distinct CDR3 sequences; about a sixth of these occur just once. In total, the top ten clones hold 35% to 50% of the sample.

This same sample was also taken into another study, of T cells expressing NK-cell markers. Reported in the second study: In sorted CD3+CD56+NKG2C+, CD3+CD56+NKG2C- and CD3+CD56-NKG2C+ T-cell subsets from eight donors, TCR beta-chain repertoires were profiled. Among the eight sequenced donors, seven were HCMV-seropositive and one was HCMV-seronegative. In several experiments an anti-gammadeltaTCR antibody was added to restrict sorting to alphabetaTCR-expressing T cells. For five or six donors, the dominant CD3+CD56+NKG2C+ clonotypes were among the top 10 CD8+ clonotypes and accounted for roughly 1.0-7.5% of CD8+ T cells. Those dominant clonotypes were again the most abundant among CD3+CD56-NKG2C+ cells in a handful of donors, at about 25-60.1%. Whether the expanded NKG2C-expressing T cell clones were specific for HCMV antigens remained unclear. Randomly selected healthy volunteers, three men and five women, were used as the eight sequenced donors. A commercial ELISA kit detecting HCMV-specific IgG in serum was used to determine HCMV serostatus. MIGEC was used to demultiplex reads and group the reads by UMI, and MiTCR was used to assemble and quantify clonotypes. To remove erroneous sequences, TCR cDNA sequences were retained only when supported by two or more reads. The tcR package was used for downstream repertoire analysis, with clonotypes matched between fractions based on CDR3 nucleotide sequence plus V segment. Antigen specificity was annotated against VDJdb with VDJmatch, allowing one amino acid substitution in CDR3.

This clonotype was sampled from a woman under 30 in good health. Sequencing was performed on CD8+ T cells sorted from blood. The V and J genes are TRBV15 and TRBJ2-1; perhaps TRBD2 is the D gene, with 7 bases matching. The nucleotides read TGTGCCACCAGCAGAGAGTGGGGGGGCGCCTACAATGAGCAGTTCTTC. It translates to CATSREWGGAYNEQFF.